These 23 T cell receptor beta chains originate from one sample sequenced in a study of OX40 agonist ivuxolimab in advanced cancers. Using immunoSEQ multiplex PCR, the repertoire was profiled, and TCRdb retains in-frame clones only, with some absent. The sample records under 75,000 clones, roughly nine tenths being singletons. This sample comprised CD4+ or CD8+ T cells sorted from blood, obtained in a trial of the OX40 agonist ivuxolimab. The receptors shown here come from an adult with an advanced solid tumor such as melanoma, head and neck, liver or kidney cancer.

This clone appeared once. V and J are TRBV5-5 and TRBJ2-7; D gene uncertain. Germline CDR1 SGHKS, CDR2 YYEKEE (reference sequence). The CDR3 has 13 amino acids. V was shortened by 6 bases and J by 4 bases, with 14 bases between the two germline ends. The CDR3 DNA sequence: TGTGCCAGCACCGGAGTGGGGTCTTACGAGCAGTACTTC. This codes for CASTGVGSYEQYF.

The chain uses TRBV18 and TRBJ2-1, with TRBD2 matching over 9 bases. V lost 5 bases, J lost 7 bases, and 9 bases stayed unmatched. Looked up from germline, CDR1 is KGHSH and CDR2 is LQKENI. The CDR3 totals 15 residues. The CDR3 bases are TGTGCCAGCTCAGATACTAGCGGGCTCTGGAATGAGCAGTTCTTC. Its translation: CASSDTSGLWNEQFF. The whole variable domain, remainder taken from reference TRBV18 and TRBJ2-1, is NAGVMQNPRHLVRRRGQEARLRCSPMKGHSHVYWYRQLPEEGLKFMVYLQKENIIDESGMPKERFSAEFPKEGPSILRIQQVVRGDSAAYFCASSDTSGLWNEQFFGPGTRLTVL.

The chain is built from TRBV5-1 and TRBJ1-4; a possible D gene is TRBD1 (5 bases). Germline V CDR1 and CDR2: SGHRS, YFSETQ. There are 14 residues in the CDR3. The V gene lost 7 bases and the J gene lost 8 bases, with 18 bases spanning the gap. CDR3 amino acids: CASGDGRRFEKLFF. CDR3 DNA sequence: TGCGCCAGCGGGGACGGACGACGCTTCGAAAAACTGTTTTTT. Complete variable domain (other parts from reference TRBV5-1 and TRBJ1-4): KAGVTQTPRYLIKTRGQQVTLSCSPISGHRSVSWYQQTPGQGLQFLFEYFSETQRNKGNFPGRFSGRQFSNSRSEMNVSTLELGDSALYLCASGDGRRFEKLFFGSGTQLSVL.

The V call is TRBV4-3, the J call TRBJ2-3, with D perhaps matching TRBD2 (9 bases). V lost 1 base and J 7 bases, leaving 18 bases between the germline ends. This CDR3 comprises 16 residues. Germline loops: CDR1 LGHNA, CDR2 YSLEER. The CDR3 protein is CASSQGASGTGNTQYF. The CDR3 region has the DNA TGCGCCAGCAGCCAAGGGGCTAGCGGGACAGGAAATACGCAGTATTTT.

The chain employs TRBV7-9 and TRBJ2-3; D call uncertain. The germline CDR1 and CDR2 sequences are SEHNR and FQNEAQ (reference sequence). V shed 5 bases and J shed 2 bases, with 8 bases lying between them. The CDR3 has 13 residues. The CDR3 sequence: CASSDHITDTQYF. In DNA, the CDR3 is TGTGCCAGCAGCGACCATATCACAGATACGCAGTATTTT.

The genes are TRBV7-2 and TRBJ2-7, with 9 bases aligning to TRBD2. The CDR3 contains 15 residues. Germline V gene lookup returns CDR1 SGHTA and CDR2 FQGNSA. The trim removed 1 base at V and 3 bases at J, leaving 4 bases unmatched. The CDR3 sequence is CASSLGISGSYEQYF. CDR3 nucleotide sequence: TGTGCCAGCAGCTTAGGTATTAGCGGGAGCTACGAGCAGTACTTC.

The CDR3 DNA is TGTGCCAGCAGCTTAGGTTACCGACAGGGGTATCAGCCCCAGCATTTT. Its protein is CASSLGYRQGYQPQHF. The chain uses TRBV13 and TRBJ1-5; 8 bases are shared with TRBD1. Germline CDR1 PRHDT, CDR2 FYEKMQ (reference sequence). The CDR3 sequence is 16 residues long. With 0 bases clipped from V and 5 bases from J, the junction kept 6 bases outside the gene matches.

The genes are TRBV19 and TRBJ2-1; 10 nucleotides match TRBD2. J was trimmed by 8 bases and V by 0 bases; bases with no gene match: 4. CDR3 length equals 15 residues. Germline V lookup: CDR1 LNHDA, CDR2 SQIVND (reference sequence). CDR3 residues: CASSIEPSGSYEQFF. The CDR3 nucleotides are TGTGCCAGTAGTATAGAGCCTAGCGGGAGCTATGAGCAGTTCTTC.

The J gene is TRBJ2-2, the V gene TRBV7-2; D is unresolved. Germline CDR1 and CDR2: SGHTA and FQGNSA. Trimming took 5 bases from V and 3 from J, leaving 10 bases between them. This CDR3 region has 14 residues. This CDR3 is CASSTPEYTGELFF. In nucleotides, the CDR3 is TGTGCCAGCAGCACCCCGGAGTACACCGGGGAGCTGTTTTTT. Using reference TRBV7-2 and TRBJ2-2 for the parts outside the CDR3, the full variable domain is GAGVSQSPSNKVTEKGKDVELRCDPISGHTALYWYRQSLGQGLEFLIYFQGNSAPDKSGLPSDRFSAERTGGSVSTLTIQRTQQEDSAVYLCASSTPEYTGELFFGEGSRLTVL.

This chain connects TRBV27 to TRBJ2-7; 7 bases align to TRBD2. From germline, CDR1 is MNHEY and CDR2 SMNVEV (reference sequence). Trimming cost V 5 bases and J 2 bases; bases outside gene matches: 3. The length of the CDR3 is 13 residues. CDR3 nucleotide sequence: TGTGCCAGCAGTCCGGGACTAACCTACGAGCAGTACTTC. It specifies CASSPGLTYEQYF.

This clone has only one observation. The CDR3 DNA reads as TGTGCCAGTAGTAGTGTCCAAGGGTCTGGAAACACCATATATTTT. Amino acid sequence: CASSSVQGSGNTIYF. The V and J genes are TRBV19 and TRBJ1-3; D gene unclear. Trimming removed 4 bases at V and 1 base at J, with 11 bases between. The CDR3 contains 15 residues. Germline CDR1 and CDR2: LNHDA and SQIVND (reference sequence).

A word on this clone: One end of the junction fails to match germline, which may point to a read error. The rearrangement links TRBV7-3 to TRBJ1-1, with no clear D. CDR1 is SGHTA, CDR2 FQGTGA, per germline. The CDR3 sequence is 15 residues long. The CDR3 here is CASSIIRTVNSEAFF. CDR3 bases: TGTGCCAGCAGCATCATACGGACGGTGAACAGTGAAGCTTTCTTT. The whole variable domain, filled in from reference TRBV7-3 and TRBJ1-1, reads GAGVSQTPSNKVTEKGKYVELRCDPISGHTALYWYRQSLGQGPEFLIYFQGTGAADDSGLPNDRFFAVRPEGSVSTLKIQRTERGDSAVYLCASSIIRTVNSEAFFGQGTRLTVV.

J is TRBJ2-7 and V is TRBV6-1, with 7 bases matching TRBD1. CDR3 size: 13 residues. Germline trimming cut 10 bases from V and 3 bases from J; bases unmatched to any gene: 9. Germline V gives CDR1 MNHNS, CDR2 SASEGT. The CDR3 loop reads CATGRDSLYEQYF. CDR3 nucleotides: TGTGCCACCGGTCGGGACAGTCTCTACGAGCAGTACTTC.

The rearrangement joins TRBV27 to TRBJ2-2; maybe TRBD1 (6 bases). This CDR3 is built from 13 residues. Trimming removed 3 bases at V and 5 bases at J, with 7 bases between. Germline CDR1 and CDR2: MNHEY and SMNVEV (reference sequence). The CDR3 reads CASSLQGTGELFF. CDR3 coding DNA: TGTGCCAGCAGTTTGCAGGGGACCGGGGAGCTGTTTTTT.

This sequence joins TRBV5-4 and TRBJ2-7, with a weak D call TRBD2 (6 bases). Deletions cut 0 bases from V and 0 bases from J, with 7 bases between. In germline, CDR1 is SGHNT, CDR2 YYREEE (reference sequence). The CDR3 sequence is 14 residues long. For the CDR3, the DNA is TGTGCCAGCAGCTTGGTGGACTACTCCTACGAGCAGTACTTC. Protein product: CASSLVDYSYEQYF.

This chain connects TRBV27 to TRBJ2-7, with D tentatively TRBD1 (5 bases). Trimming cost V 0 bases and J 5 bases, with 8 bases left between them. The CDR3 extends over 13 amino acids. Germline V lookup: CDR1 MNHEY, CDR2 SMNVEV (reference sequence). The CDR3 region is CASSLSAGNEQYF. The CDR3 nucleotides read TGTGCCAGCAGTTTATCGGCAGGGAACGAGCAGTACTTC.

The chain combines TRBV7-3 with TRBJ1-1; 8 positions agree with TRBD1. This CDR3 is built from 15 residues. V was clipped by 1 base and J by 1 base; unmatched bases: 2. CDR1 and CDR2 from the germline V gene are SGHTA and FQGTGA. CDR3 amino acids: CASSLMGQANTEAFF. CDR3 coding DNA: TGTGCCAGCAGCTTAATGGGACAGGCGAACACTGAAGCTTTCTTT.

The chain employs TRBV6-1 and TRBJ2-1, with D tentatively TRBD1 (5 bases). The germline V gene encodes CDR1 MNHNS and CDR2 SASEGT. V lost 1 base, J lost 8 bases, and 15 bases lay in between. The CDR3 length is 15 residues. The CDR3 sequence is CASSEVRSWGDEQFF. The DNA for the CDR3 is TGTGCCAGCAGTGAAGTAAGGTCCTGGGGCGATGAGCAGTTCTTC.

V gene TRBV7-9 combines with J gene TRBJ2-7; D is possibly TRBD1 (6 bases). Trimming took 4 bases from V and 0 from J, leaving 10 bases between them. The CDR3 loop spans 14 amino acids. Germline CDR1 reads SEHNR; CDR2 reads FQNEAQ (reference sequence). The CDR3 loop reads CASSSGQLSYEQYF. In nucleotides, the CDR3 is TGTGCCAGCAGCTCCGGACAGCTCTCCTACGAGCAGTACTTC.

This clone was detected once. The gene calls are TRBV5-5 and TRBJ2-7, with D uncertain. V lost 4 bases and J 0 bases, leaving 11 bases between the germline ends. The CDR3 has 14 amino acids. Per germline, CDR1 SGHKS and CDR2 YYEKEE (reference sequence). CDR3 region: CASSPLWGSYEQYF. In DNA, the CDR3 is TGTGCCAGCAGCCCTCTCTGGGGCTCCTACGAGCAGTACTTC.

The rearrangement joins TRBV10-2 to TRBJ1-5; TRBD1 is a possible D gene (5 bases). Germline loops: CDR1 WSHSY, CDR2 SAAADI. The CDR3 spans 17 residues. Trimming took off 0 bases at V and 0 bases at J, with 12 bases between the two ends. The CDR3 here is CASSESGDVYSNQPQHF. Written as DNA, the CDR3 is TGCGCCAGCAGTGAGTCGGGGGACGTCTATAGCAATCAGCCCCAGCATTTT.

The genes are TRBV7-2 and TRBJ1-6, with D uncertain. V was clipped by 5 bases and J by 6 bases, with 8 bases between them. CDR3 length: 13 residues. Germline lookup yields CDR1 SGHTA and CDR2 FQGNSA. CDR3 protein: CASSAPGNSPLHF. Written as DNA, the CDR3 is TGTGCCAGCAGCGCCCCCGGTAATTCACCCCTCCACTTT.

This clone was seen only a few times. Other DNA sequences in the same sample also yield this CDR3. The chain joins TRBV6-5 to TRBJ2-1, with D unresolved. Germline V gene data show CDR1 as MNHEY and CDR2 as SVGAGI. V was cut by 0 bases and J by 2 bases, with 11 bases left in between. CDR3 length: 16 amino acids. The CDR3 loop reads CASSYSKGPPYNEQFF. The DNA for the CDR3 is TGTGCCAGCAGTTACTCGAAAGGGCCACCCTACAATGAGCAGTTCTTC.